Reported below is one T cell receptor beta chain. This entry is derived from a study of PD-1 blockade in mismatch repair-deficient tumors. The TCR-sequenced patients were three responders to pembrolizumab. This table comes from immunoSEQ multiplex PCR, and its TCRdb copy is limited to in-frame clones, with some not included. The data show approximately 25,000 clones, 83% seen once. The TCR comes from an adult with mismatch repair-deficient cancer. Specimen: peripheral blood, collected 12 weeks after starting pembrolizumab.

The DNA for the CDR3 is TGTGCCTGGAGTGATGGACACCAATTTGGCTACACCTTC. It yields the protein CAWSDGHQFGYTF. V and J are TRBV30 and TRBJ1-2, with a tentative D call TRBD1 (5 bases). Trimming took 1 base from V and 7 from J, leaving 13 bases between them. Germline V gene data show CDR1 as GTSNPN and CDR2 as SVGIG (reference sequence). The CDR3 length is 13 residues. The entire variable domain, with the rest obtained from reference TRBV30 and TRBJ1-2, is as follows: SQTIHQWPATLVQPVGSPLSLECTVEGTSNPNLYWYRQAAGRGLQLLFYSVGIGQISSEVPQNLSASRPQDRQFILSSKKLLLSDSGFYLCAWSDGHQFGYTFGSGTRLTVV.